The 18 T cell receptor beta chains given below trace back to one sample, sequenced in a study of blood T cell repertoires in COVID-19 (TCRdb year 2020). To prepare the library, the immunoSEQ multiplex PCR assay was applied. The clones in this table, taken by TCRdb from immuneACCESS, are in-frame only. Not every clone is retained; where verified, under half of the shortfall comes from an unresolved V gene, and the cause of the rest is unknown. This sample gives around 250,000 clones in total; 85% to 90% of them show up just once. The ten biggest clones cover less than 20% of the sample. The sequenced sample consisted of PBMCs or T cells enriched from blood (not recorded which). The receptors were gathered from a man aged 18 to 30 who had recovered from COVID-19.

The V and J genes are TRBV2 and TRBJ2-5, with 14 bases that match TRBD2. The CDR3 sequence is 16 residues long. V was clipped by 6 bases and J by 4 bases; unmatched bases: 7. Germline V gene lookup returns CDR1 SNHLY and CDR2 FYNNEI. In DNA form, the CDR3 reads TGTGCCAGCAGCCTGACTAGCGGGGGGGCCCGAGAGACCCAGTACTTC. Amino acids: CASSLTSGGARETQYF.

CDR3 residues: CATSDYLAGEADTQYF. The CDR3, as DNA: TGTGCCACCAGTGACTACTTAGCGGGAGAGGCAGATACGCAGTATTTT. The chain combines TRBV24-1 with TRBJ2-3, with TRBD2 matching over 9 bases. V gave up 4 bases and J gave up 4 bases; unmatched junction bases: 8. The V gene's germline CDR1 is KGHDR and CDR2 SFDVKD. The CDR3 has 16 residues.

The chain employs TRBV10-2 and TRBJ1-5; 8 positions agree with TRBD1. Germline V gene lookup returns CDR1 WSHSY and CDR2 SAAADI. This CDR3 spans 16 amino acids. The trim removed 3 bases at V and 3 bases at J, leaving 7 bases unmatched. CDR3 region: CASSDGQGVSNQPQHF. Written as DNA, the CDR3 is TGCGCCAGCAGTGACGGACAGGGAGTATCCAATCAGCCCCAGCATTTT.

The chain carries TRBV2 and TRBJ2-3, with 8 bases that match TRBD1. Losses at the gene ends were 5 bases for V and 0 bases for J; bases not matched to a gene: 4. This CDR3 contains 15 residues. CDR1 is SNHLY, CDR2 FYNNEI, per germline. CDR3: CASSPGQASTDTQYF. The DNA of the CDR3 is TGTGCCAGCAGTCCGGGACAGGCTAGCACAGATACGCAGTATTTT.

The CDR3 DNA sequence: TGTGCCAGCAGTACCGGGACAGGATCCTACGAGCAGTACTTC. Residues: CASSTGTGSYEQYF. This sequence joins TRBV11-2 and TRBJ2-7; TRBD1 agrees at 8 bases. The CDR3 extends over 14 amino acids. After removal of 6 bases from V and 1 base from J, the junction contained 5 bases not matched to a gene. CDR1 and CDR2 (germline): SGHAT, FQNNGV.

The rearrangement links TRBV7-2 to TRBJ2-7, with TRBD1 matching over 9 bases. The CDR3 contains 15 residues. J was trimmed by 0 bases and V by 2 bases; bases with no gene match: 2. Per the germline V gene, CDR1 is SGHTA and CDR2 is FQGNSA. CDR3: CASSLRTGDSYEQYF. CDR3 sequence (DNA): TGTGCCAGCAGCTTACGGACAGGGGACTCCTACGAGCAGTACTTC.

This chain links TRBV5-1 with TRBJ2-1; a possible D gene is TRBD2 (6 bases). The germline V gene encodes CDR1 SGHRS and CDR2 YFSETQ. V lost 6 bases and J 4 bases, leaving 17 bases between the germline ends. The CDR3 is 15 residues long. CDR3 sequence (DNA): TGCGCCAGCACCCCTCGGATTGGGGGGTACAATGAGCAGTTCTTC. It yields the protein CASTPRIGGYNEQFF.

This clone has a handful of counts. The chain recombines TRBV2 with TRBJ1-4, with 9 bases aligning to TRBD1. From germline, CDR1 is SNHLY and CDR2 FYNNEI. The trim removed 6 bases at V and 8 bases at J, leaving 4 bases unmatched. This CDR3 has 13 amino acids. CDR3 nucleotide sequence: TGTGCCAGCAGGGGACAGGGTCCAGAAAAACTGTTTTTT. This encodes CASRGQGPEKLFF.

The chain couples TRBV2 to TRBJ2-5, with 7 bases matching TRBD2. The CDR3 has 14 residues. Losses at the gene ends were 6 bases for V and 5 bases for J; bases not matched to a gene: 9. Looked up from germline, CDR1 is SNHLY and CDR2 is FYNNEI. CDR3 bases: TGTGCCAGCAGGGGCCGGGCGGGAGCCGAGACCCAGTACTTC. Residues: CASRGRAGAETQYF.

The chain combines TRBV6-5 with TRBJ1-4, with D possibly being TRBD1 (5 bases). CDR3 length: 15 amino acids. The V end was cut by 2 bases, the J end by 3 bases, with 10 bases between. CDR1 is MNHEY and CDR2 is SVGAGI in the germline V gene. The CDR3 spells CASSYAGRSNEKLFF. The CDR3 DNA reads TGTGCCAGCAGTTACGCGGGGCGGTCTAATGAAAAACTGTTTTTT.

The count of this clone is one. The chain combines TRBV9 with TRBJ2-1, with a possible D match to TRBD2 (5 bases). The CDR3 consists of 13 residues. Deletions cut 5 bases from V and 4 bases from J, with 10 bases between. Germline loops: CDR1 SGDLS, CDR2 YYNGEE. In nucleotides, the CDR3 is TGTGCCAGCAGTGGCGGGCGGTACAATGAGCAGTTCTTC. It codes for CASSGGRYNEQFF.

The chain couples TRBV6-5 to TRBJ1-5, with 7 bases lining up with TRBD1. Looked up from germline, CDR1 is MNHEY and CDR2 is SVGAGI. The CDR3 runs to 14 residues. Unmatched junction bases numbered 7, after V lost 6 bases and J lost 5 bases. The DNA for the CDR3 is TGTGCCAGCAGGCCGGGGACAGCGGATCAGCCCCAGCATTTT. This gives the protein CASRPGTADQPQHF.

The chain joins TRBV3-1 (or the pseudogene TRBV3-2) to TRBJ2-3, with 9 bases lining up with TRBD2. Looked up from germline, CDR1 is LGHDT and CDR2 is YNNKEL (reference sequence). There are 16 residues in the CDR3. Losses at the gene ends were 7 bases for V and 0 bases for J; bases not matched to a gene: 8. The CDR3 DNA follows: TGTGCCAGCACCCCAGCCACTAGCGGGAGCACAGATACGCAGTATTTT. It encodes CASTPATSGSTDTQYF.

This clone showed up just once. The chain combines TRBV27 with TRBJ1-5; D gene unclear. Germline CDR1 reads MNHEY; CDR2 reads SMNVEV (reference sequence). V lost 3 bases to trimming and J lost 0 bases, with 3 bases between them. The CDR3 loop spans 13 amino acids. Here the CDR3 reads CASSFSSNQPQHF. The CDR3 DNA sequence: TGTGCCAGCAGTTTCAGTAGCAATCAGCCCCAGCATTTT.

Here the CDR3 DNA reads TGTGCCAGCAGTGAAATGACAGCCTATGGCTACACCTTC. This translates into CASSEMTAYGYTF. The rearrangement joins TRBV25-1 to TRBJ1-2; a weak D match, TRBD1 (5 bases). The germline V gene encodes CDR1 MGHDK and CDR2 SYGVNS. The CDR3 is made up of 13 amino acids. The germline V and J ends were trimmed by 2 bases and 4 bases, with 8 bases remaining between them.

The genes are TRBV18 and TRBJ1-1, with TRBD1 identical over 8 bases. The J segment lost 6 bases and the V segment lost 3 bases, leaving 6 bases of the junction unmatched. Germline V gives CDR1 KGHSH, CDR2 LQKENI. CDR3 size: 14 residues. The chain's CDR3 is CASSPDRANSEAFF. CDR3 coding DNA: TGTGCCAGCTCACCGGACAGGGCGAATTCTGAAGCTTTCTTT.

This chain joins TRBV7-9 and TRBJ2-7, with 10 bases that match TRBD1. The CDR3 extends over 16 amino acids. The V segment lost 4 bases and the J segment 5 bases; nucleotides outside the gene matches: 11. Germline CDR1 SEHNR, CDR2 FQNEAQ (reference sequence). CDR3 nucleotide sequence: TGTGCCAGCAGCTCATTCTTAGGGACAGGGGATAACGAGCAGTACTTC. Its protein product is CASSSFLGTGDNEQYF.

The chain has TRBV4-1 and TRBJ1-4; D unresolved. The CDR3 contains 15 residues. Germline V gene sequence: CDR1 MGHRA, CDR2 YSYEKL. The V and J ends lost 5 bases and 6 bases respectively, with 16 bases between them. The chain's CDR3 is CASSGSADSDEKLFF. As DNA, the CDR3 is TGCGCCAGCAGCGGAAGTGCCGACTCGGATGAAAAACTGTTTTTT.